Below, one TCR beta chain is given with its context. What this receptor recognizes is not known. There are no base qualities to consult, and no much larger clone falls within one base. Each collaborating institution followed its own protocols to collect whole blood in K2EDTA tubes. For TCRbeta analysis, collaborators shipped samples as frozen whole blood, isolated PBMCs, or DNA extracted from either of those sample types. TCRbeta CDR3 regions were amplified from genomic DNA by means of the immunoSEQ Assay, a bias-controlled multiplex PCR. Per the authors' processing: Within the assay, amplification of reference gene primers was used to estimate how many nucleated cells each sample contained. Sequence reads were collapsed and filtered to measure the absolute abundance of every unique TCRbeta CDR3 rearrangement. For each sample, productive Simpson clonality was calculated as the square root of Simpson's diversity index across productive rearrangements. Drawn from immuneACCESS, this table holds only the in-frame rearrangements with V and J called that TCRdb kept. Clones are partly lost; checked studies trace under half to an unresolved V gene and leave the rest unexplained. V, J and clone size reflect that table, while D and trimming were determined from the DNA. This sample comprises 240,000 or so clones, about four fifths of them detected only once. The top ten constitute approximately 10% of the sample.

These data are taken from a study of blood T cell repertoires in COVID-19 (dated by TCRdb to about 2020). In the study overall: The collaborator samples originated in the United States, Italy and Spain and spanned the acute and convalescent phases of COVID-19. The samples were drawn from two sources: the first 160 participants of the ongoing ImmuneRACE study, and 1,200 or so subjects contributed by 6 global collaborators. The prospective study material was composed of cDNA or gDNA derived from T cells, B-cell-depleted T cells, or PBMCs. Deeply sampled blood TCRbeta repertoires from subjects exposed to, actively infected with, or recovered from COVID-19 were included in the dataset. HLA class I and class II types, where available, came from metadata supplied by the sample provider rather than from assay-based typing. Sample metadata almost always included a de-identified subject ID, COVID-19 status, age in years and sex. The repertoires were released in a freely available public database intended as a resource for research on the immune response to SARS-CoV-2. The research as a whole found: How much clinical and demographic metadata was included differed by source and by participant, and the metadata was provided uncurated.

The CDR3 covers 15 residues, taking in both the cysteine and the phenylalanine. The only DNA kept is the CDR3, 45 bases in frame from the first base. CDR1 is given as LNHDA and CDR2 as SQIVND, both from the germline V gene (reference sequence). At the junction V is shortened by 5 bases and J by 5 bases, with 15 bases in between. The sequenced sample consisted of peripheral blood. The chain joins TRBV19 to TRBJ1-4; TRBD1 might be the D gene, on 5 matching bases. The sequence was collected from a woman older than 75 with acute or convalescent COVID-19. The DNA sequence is TGTGCCAGTAGTCCTCCGGGACTAGGAAATGAAAAACTGTTTTTT. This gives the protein CASSPPGLGNEKLFF. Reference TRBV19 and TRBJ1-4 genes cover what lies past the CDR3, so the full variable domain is DGGITQSPKYLFRKEGQNVTLSCEQNLNHDAMYWYRQDPGQGLRLIYYSQIVNDFQKGDIAEGYSVSREKKESFPLTVTSAQKNPTAFYLCASSPPGLGNEKLFFGSGTQLSVL.